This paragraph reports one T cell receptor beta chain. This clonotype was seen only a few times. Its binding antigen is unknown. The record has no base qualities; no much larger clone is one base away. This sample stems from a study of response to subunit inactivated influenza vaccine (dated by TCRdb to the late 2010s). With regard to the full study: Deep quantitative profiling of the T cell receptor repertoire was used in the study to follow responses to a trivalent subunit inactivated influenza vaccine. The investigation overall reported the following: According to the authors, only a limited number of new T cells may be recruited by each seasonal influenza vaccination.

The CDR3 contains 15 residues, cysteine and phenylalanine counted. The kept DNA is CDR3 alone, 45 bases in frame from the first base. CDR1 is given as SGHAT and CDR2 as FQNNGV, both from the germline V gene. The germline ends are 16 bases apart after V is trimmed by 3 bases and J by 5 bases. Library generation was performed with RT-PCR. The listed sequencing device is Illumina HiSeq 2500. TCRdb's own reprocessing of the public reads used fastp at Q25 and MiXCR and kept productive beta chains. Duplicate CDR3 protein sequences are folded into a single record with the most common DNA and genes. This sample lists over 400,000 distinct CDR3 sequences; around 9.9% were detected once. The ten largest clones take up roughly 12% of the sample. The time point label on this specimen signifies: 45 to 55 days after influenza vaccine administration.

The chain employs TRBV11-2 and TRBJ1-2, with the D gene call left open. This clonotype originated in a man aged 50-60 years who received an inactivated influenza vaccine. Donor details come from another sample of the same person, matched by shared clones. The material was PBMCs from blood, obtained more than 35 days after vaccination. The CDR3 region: CASSFGGGGGYGYTF. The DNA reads TGTGCCAGCAGCTTCGGTGGAGGTGGTGGATATGGCTACACCTTC. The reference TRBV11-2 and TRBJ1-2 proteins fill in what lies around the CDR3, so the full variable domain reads EAGVAQSPRYKIIEKRQSVAFWCNPISGHATLYWYQQILGQGPKLLIQFQNNGVVDDSQLPKDRFSAERLKGVDSTLKIQPAKLEDSAVYLCASSFGGGGGYGYTFGSGTRLTVV.